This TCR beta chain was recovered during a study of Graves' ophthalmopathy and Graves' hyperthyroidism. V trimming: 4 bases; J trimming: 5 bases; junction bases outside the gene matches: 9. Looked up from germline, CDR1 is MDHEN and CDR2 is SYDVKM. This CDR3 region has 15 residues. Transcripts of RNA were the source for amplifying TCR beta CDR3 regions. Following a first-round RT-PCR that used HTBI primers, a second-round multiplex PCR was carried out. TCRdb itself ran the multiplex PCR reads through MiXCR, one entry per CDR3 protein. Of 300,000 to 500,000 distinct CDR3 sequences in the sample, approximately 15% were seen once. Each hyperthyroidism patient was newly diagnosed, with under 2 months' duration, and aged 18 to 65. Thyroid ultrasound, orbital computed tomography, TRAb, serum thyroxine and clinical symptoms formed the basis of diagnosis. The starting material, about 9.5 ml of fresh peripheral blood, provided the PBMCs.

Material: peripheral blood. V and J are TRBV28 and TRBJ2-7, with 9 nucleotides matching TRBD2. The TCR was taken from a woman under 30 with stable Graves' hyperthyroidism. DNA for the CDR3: TGTGCCAGCAGTTCCTCTAGCGGGGCCCGTGACGAGCAGTACTTC. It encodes CASSSSSGARDEQYF. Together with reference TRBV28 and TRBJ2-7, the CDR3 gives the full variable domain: DVKVTQSSRYLVKRTGEKVFLECVQDMDHENMFWYRQDPGLGLRLIYFSYDVKMKEKGDIPEGYSVSREKKERFSLILESASTNQTSMYLCASSSSSGARDEQYFGPGTRLTVT.